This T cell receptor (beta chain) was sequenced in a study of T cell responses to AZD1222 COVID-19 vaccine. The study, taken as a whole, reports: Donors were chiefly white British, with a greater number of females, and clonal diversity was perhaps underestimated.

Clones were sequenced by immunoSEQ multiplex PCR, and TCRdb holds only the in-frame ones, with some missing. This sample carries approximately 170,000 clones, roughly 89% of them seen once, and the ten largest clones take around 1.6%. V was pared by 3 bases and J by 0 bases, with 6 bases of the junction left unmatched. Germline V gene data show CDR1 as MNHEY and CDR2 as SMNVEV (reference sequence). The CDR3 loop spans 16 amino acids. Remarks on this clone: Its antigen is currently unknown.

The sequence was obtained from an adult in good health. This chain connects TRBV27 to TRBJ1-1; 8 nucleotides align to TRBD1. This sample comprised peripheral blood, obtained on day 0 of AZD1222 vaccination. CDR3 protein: CASSLGTGLMNTEAFF. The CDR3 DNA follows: TGTGCCAGCAGTTTGGGGACAGGCCTAATGAACACTGAAGCTTTCTTT.